Described below is a single TCR beta chain sequence and its context. The data were obtained in a study of cytomegalovirus exposure and HLA in healthy donors. CDR1 and CDR2 (germline): PRHDT, FYEKMQ (reference sequence). Trimming shortened V by 2 bases and J by 3 bases, and 16 bases separated the two germline ends. This CDR3 comprises 16 residues. The study ran its PCR with 60 Vbeta and 13 Jbeta primers. TCRdb's table, derived via immunoSEQ multiplex PCR, lists solely in-frame clones and lacks some. The profile shows more than 95,000 clones, approximately 17% of them singletons. This TCR was sampled from a female donor in good health and CMV-seropositive. The chain recombines TRBV13 with TRBJ1-1; D uncertain. The sequencing sample was made of PBMCs. In DNA form, the CDR3 reads TGTGCCAGCAGCTTACGGCAGGCCCCGGCGTACACTGAAGCTTTCTTT. Translating it yields CASSLRQAPAYTEAFF.